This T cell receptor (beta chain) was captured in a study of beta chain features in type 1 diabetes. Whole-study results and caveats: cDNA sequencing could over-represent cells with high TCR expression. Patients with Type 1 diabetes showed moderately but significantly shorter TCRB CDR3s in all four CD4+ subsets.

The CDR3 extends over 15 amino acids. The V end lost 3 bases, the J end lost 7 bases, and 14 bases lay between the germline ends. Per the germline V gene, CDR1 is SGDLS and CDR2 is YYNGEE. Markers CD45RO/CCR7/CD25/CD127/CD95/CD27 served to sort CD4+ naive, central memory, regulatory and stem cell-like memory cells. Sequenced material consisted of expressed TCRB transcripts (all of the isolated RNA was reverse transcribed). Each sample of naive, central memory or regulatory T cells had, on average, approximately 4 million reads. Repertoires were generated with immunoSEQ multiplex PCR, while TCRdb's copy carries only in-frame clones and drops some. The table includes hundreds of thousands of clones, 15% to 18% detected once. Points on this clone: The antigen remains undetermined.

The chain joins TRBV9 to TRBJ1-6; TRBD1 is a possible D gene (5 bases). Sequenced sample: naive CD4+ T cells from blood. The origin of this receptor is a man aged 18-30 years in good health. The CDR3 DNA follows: TGTGCCAGCAGCGGCGTGAGGGGACTGAATTCACCCCTCCACTTT. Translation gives CASSGVRGLNSPLHF.